This TCR beta chain comes out of a study of blood T cell repertoires in COVID-19. On the study more broadly: From the United States, Italy and Spain came samples of acute and convalescent COVID-19. Nucleic acid was either cDNA or gDNA, and it came from T cells, B-cell-depleted T cells, or PBMCs.

In the study's own analysis: Researchers report that nucleated cell counts were estimated from reference gene primer amplification. Clones were read by immunoSEQ multiplex PCR, and TCRdb kept only the in-frame ones, dropping some. The V and J calls and the clone size are those of that table, but D and trimming were determined from the DNA. The sample contains around 200,000 clones, around 83% of which appear only once. Germline V gene sequence: CDR1 LNHDA, CDR2 SQIVND (reference sequence). V gave up 8 bases and J gave up 7 bases; unmatched junction bases: 13. The length of the CDR3 is 15 residues. This clonotype was sampled from a woman aged 50 to 60 with acute or convalescent COVID-19. The rearrangement links TRBV19 to TRBJ2-3, with 9 bases identical to TRBD2. Sequenced: peripheral blood. The CDR3 DNA reads as TGTGCCAGTTCAACTAGCGGGCGCCTGACTTATACGCAGTATTTT. It yields the protein CASSTSGRLTYTQYF.